These T cell receptor beta chains were read from a single sample in a study of cytomegalovirus exposure and HLA in healthy donors. Using immunoSEQ multiplex PCR, the repertoire was profiled, and TCRdb retains in-frame clones only, with some absent. Of a few hundred thousand clones listed, roughly 85% are singletons. Input material: PBMCs. These receptors were obtained from a man younger than 35 in good health and CMV-seronegative. The CDR3 runs from the conserved cysteine through the conserved F or W. A D gene is named only where the DNA matches it firmly. Size is stated for part of the rows, as once, few or many counts, or as a class when the clone is expanded.

size: once
V: TRBV5-1
D: TRBD2
J: TRBJ2-5
DNA: TGCGCCAGCAGCTTGGCTAGCGGGAGTCTTCGGGAGACCCAGTACTTC
CDR3: CASSLASGSLRETQYF

size: NA
V: TRBV5-1
D: TRBD2
J: TRBJ2-5
DNA: TGCGCCAGCAGCTCCTATACTAGAGCGGGAGACCAAGAGACCCAGTACTTC
CDR3: CASSSYTRAGDQETQYF

size: few
V: TRBV5-4
D: NA
J: TRBJ2-3
DNA: TGTGCCAGCAGCTCCAGAGGAGGAACCACAGATACGCAGTATTTT
CDR3: CASSSRGGTTDTQYF

size: NA
V: TRBV19
D: TRBD2
J: TRBJ2-2
DNA: TGTGCCAGTAGTTCCATAGCGGGAGGATCCGGGGAGCTGTTTTTT
CDR3: CASSSIAGGSGELFF

size: NA
V: TRBV7-9
D: TRBD1
J: TRBJ2-1
DNA: TGTGCCAGCAGCCACACTGGACAGGGCCTCGTGGGGGAGCAGTTCTTC
CDR3: CASSHTGQGLVGEQFF

size: NA
V: TRBV7-8
D: NA
J: TRBJ2-2
DNA: TGTGCCAGCAGCCCAAGGACAGCCCCGAGAACCGGGGAGCTGTTTTTT
CDR3: CASSPRTAPRTGELFF

size: NA
V: TRBV28
D: TRBD1
J: TRBJ2-7
DNA: TGTGCCAGCAGTTTACTCTCGGGACAGGATCTCTCCTACGAGCAGTACTTC
CDR3: CASSLLSGQDLSYEQYF

size: once
V: TRBV6-1
D: NA
J: TRBJ2-3
DNA: TGTGCCAGCAGTCAATCCGGGGTGGGTGAAGATACGCAGTATTTT
CDR3: CASSQSGVGEDTQYF

size: NA
V: TRBV15
D: NA
J: TRBJ2-1
DNA: TGTGCCACCAGCAGAGGCGACGGGGGGCTCTACAATGAGCAGTTCTTC
CDR3: CATSRGDGGLYNEQFF

size: NA
V: TRBV7-2
D: NA
J: TRBJ2-5
DNA: TGTGCCAGCAGTACGCTTGGGGCAGGAGAGACCCAGTACTTC
CDR3: CASSTLGAGETQYF

size: few
V: TRBV6-5
D: NA
J: TRBJ1-4
DNA: TGTGCCAGCGGGAGGGGCAGCGAAAAACTGTTTTTT
CDR3: CASGRGSEKLFF

size: NA
V: TRBV30
D: NA
J: TRBJ2-5
DNA: TGTGCCTGGAGTATGGGAGCGGGTATCCAAGAGACCCAGTACTTC
CDR3: CAWSMGAGIQETQYF

size: NA
V: TRBV19
D: TRBD2
J: TRBJ2-7
DNA: TGTGCCAGTAGTACCCCGGGGGGTTTATCCTACGAGCAGTACTTC
CDR3: CASSTPGGLSYEQYF

size: few
V: TRBV2
D: NA
J: TRBJ1-5
DNA: TGTGCCAGCAGTGCTGTCGAGCCGGGCAATCAGCCCCAGCATTTT
CDR3: CASSAVEPGNQPQHF

size: NA
V: TRBV11-1
D: NA
J: TRBJ1-1
DNA: TGTGCCAGCAGCTTAATGAGTCGAAGAAACACTGAAGCTTTCTTT
CDR3: CASSLMSRRNTEAFF

size: NA
V: TRBV7-9
D: TRBD1
J: TRBJ2-7
DNA: TGTGTCCTGAATCGGGTGTTAGCCGGGACAGGGCAAGAGCAGTACTTC
CDR3: CVLNRVLAGTGQEQYF

size: NA
V: TRBV30
D: TRBD2
J: TRBJ2-5
DNA: TGTGCCGGGACCTTAGCGGGAGGACTTAGTAGAGGGACCCAGTACTTC
CDR3: CAGTLAGGLSRGTQYF

size: NA
V: TRBV5-1
D: TRBD1
J: TRBJ2-5
DNA: TGCGCCAGCAGGAGGGACAGGGGAAAGACCCAGTACTTC
CDR3: CASRRDRGKTQYF

size: NA
V: TRBV19
D: TRBD2
J: TRBJ2-7
DNA: TGTGCCAGTAGCCGGACTAGCGGGAGTCTTAGCTCCTACGAGCAGTACTTC
CDR3: CASSRTSGSLSSYEQYF

size: NA
V: TRBV9
D: TRBD2
J: TRBJ2-1
DNA: TGTGCCAGCAGCCCCGGACTAGGCCTATACAATGAGCAGTTCTTC
CDR3: CASSPGLGLYNEQFF

size: once
V: TRBV5-1
D: NA
J: TRBJ2-7
DNA: TGCGCCAGCAGCCCTGGTGGGTCGCGGGAGCAGTACTTC
CDR3: CASSPGGSREQYF

size: NA
V: TRBV11-3
D: TRBD1
J: TRBJ2-3
DNA: TGTGCCAGCAGCTTAAGTTTTGGACAGGGGGCGAGAGATACGCAGTATTTT
CDR3: CASSLSFGQGARDTQYF

size: NA
V: TRBV19
D: TRBD1
J: TRBJ2-2
DNA: TGTGCCAGTAGACAGACAGGGGGCACCGGGGAGCTGTTTTTT
CDR3: CASRQTGGTGELFF

size: NA
V: TRBV28
D: NA
J: TRBJ2-7
DNA: TGTGCCAGCAGTTTCGAATGGGGACGGGGCGGGAACTCCTACGAGCAGTACTTC
CDR3: CASSFEWGRGGNSYEQYF

size: NA
V: TRBV5-1
D: NA
J: TRBJ2-5
DNA: TGCGCCAGCAGCTTGGTTGCAGTGGGGGGCCAAGAGACCCAGTACTTC
CDR3: CASSLVAVGGQETQYF

size: NA
V: TRBV7-2
D: NA
J: TRBJ1-2
DNA: TGTGCCAGCAGCTTAGGAGGGAACACGATCGATGGCTACACCTTC
CDR3: CASSLGGNTIDGYTF

size: NA
V: TRBV5-1
D: NA
J: TRBJ1-2
DNA: TGCGCCAGCAGCTTGTCGCAGAACTATGGCTACACCTTC
CDR3: CASSLSQNYGYTF

size: once
V: TRBV29-1
D: NA
J: TRBJ2-7
DNA: TGCAGCGTTGGTTCGCAGGGTACTTACGAGCAGTACTTC
CDR3: CSVGSQGTYEQYF

size: few
V: TRBV5-1
D: NA
J: TRBJ1-4
DNA: TGCGCCAGCTCTACACAGGGTGCTGAAAAACTGTTTTTT
CDR3: CASSTQGAEKLFF

size: NA
V: TRBV6-1
D: NA
J: TRBJ1-1
DNA: TGTGCCAGCAGGCCGACAGTCATGAACACTGAAGCTTTCTTT
CDR3: CASRPTVMNTEAFF